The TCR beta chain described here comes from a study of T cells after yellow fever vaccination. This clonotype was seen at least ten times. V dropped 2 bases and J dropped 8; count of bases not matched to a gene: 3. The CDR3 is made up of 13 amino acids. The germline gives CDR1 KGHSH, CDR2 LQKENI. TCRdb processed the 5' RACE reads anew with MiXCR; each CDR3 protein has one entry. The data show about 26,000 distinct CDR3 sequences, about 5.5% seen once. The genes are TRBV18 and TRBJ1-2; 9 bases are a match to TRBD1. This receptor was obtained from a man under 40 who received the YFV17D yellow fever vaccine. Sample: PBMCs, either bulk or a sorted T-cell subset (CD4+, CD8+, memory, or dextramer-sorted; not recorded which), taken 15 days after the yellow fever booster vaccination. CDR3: CASSPGQGIGYTF. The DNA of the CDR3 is TGTGCCAGCTCACCAGGACAGGGGATAGGCTACACCTTC.